This T cell receptor (beta chain) was observed in a study of shared T cell receptors in the human thymus (dated by TCRdb to the early 2020s). Background on the whole study: The study investigated the way shared, self-reactive T-cell receptor alpha chains are produced in the human thymus.

The library came from the immunoSEQ multiplex PCR assay. Here the immuneACCESS table is served through TCRdb, limited to in-frame sequences with V and J called. Missing clones are a known gap in these copies; in checked studies unresolved V genes cover under half, and the rest lacks a known reason. The sample table shows approximately 660,000 clones, and 88% are seen once. The ten largest clones take up about 0.01% of the sample. From the cysteine through the phenylalanine, the CDR3 covers 15 amino acids. Of the read, only the CDR3 DNA is kept; its 45 bases are in frame from base 1. CDR1 and CDR2, looked up from the germline V gene, are SGHTA and FQGNSA. Between the V and J ends, shortened by 4 bases and 7 bases respectively, the junction contains 19 bases. This clone was seen once. Its antigen is unknown. One base away there is no much larger clone; base qualities are not given. This same sample was also taken into another study, of human thymus T cells. The second publication reports: In Finland, the donors were immunologically healthy infants who were having open corrective cardiac surgery for congenital heart defects. Thymus tissue was collected as surgical resects that were removed during corrective cardiac surgery. V and J gene segment usage appeared biased in both thymic and peripheral blood repertoires. The related research found that thymic TCR repertoires overlapped highly between unrelated individuals. TCR alpha and beta repertoires from roughly 8 infant thymus samples and a few related peripheral blood samples were characterized in the study. The cohort included 5 or 6 male and a couple of female infants, with donor ages spanning 7 to 244 days. Thymocytes were freed from the tissue by mechanical means and kept at -70 degrees C as pellets of roughly 8.5-30 million cells. Genomic DNA was extracted from frozen cell pellets with a QIAsymphony instrument. Using the immunoSEQ multiplex PCR assay, the TCRB and TCRAD loci were amplified from a standardized quantity of quality-controlled genomic DNA. The amplicons covered the V(D)J region and were long enough to include the CDR3 and to identify the V and J genes. Amplicon sequencing was performed on an Illumina platform through the commercial immunoSEQ service. Corrections for primer bias and sequencing errors followed previously described methods, while TCRAD and TCRB definitions were based on the IMGT database. immunoSEQ Analyzer 3.0 and VDJTools were used for repertoire analysis, which covered basic statistics, V/J segment usage, diversity estimates, rarefaction and pairwise overlap. Diversity was estimated with Chao1, ChaoE, Efron-Thisted, Shannon and inverse Simpson indices, and also on datasets down-sampled to the smallest sample. Repertoire overlap was assessed by strict matching of CDR3 nucleotide sequence, V gene and J gene, and clustering was done by Jaccard-based multidimensional scaling. On average, roughly 800,000 unique TCRB clonotypes were obtained from thymus samples, compared with 70,000 to 100,000 from blood samples.

The sequence was collected from a boy in the first two years of life with a congenital heart defect. Donor details come from another sample of the same person, matched by shared clones. The sequenced sample consisted of thymocytes. The chain links TRBV7-2 with TRBJ2-5; the D gene remains uncertain. This receptor has the CDR3 CASSSPPTPRGTQYF. The DNA is TGTGCCAGCAGCTCCCCGCCCACCCCTCGCGGGACCCAGTACTTC.